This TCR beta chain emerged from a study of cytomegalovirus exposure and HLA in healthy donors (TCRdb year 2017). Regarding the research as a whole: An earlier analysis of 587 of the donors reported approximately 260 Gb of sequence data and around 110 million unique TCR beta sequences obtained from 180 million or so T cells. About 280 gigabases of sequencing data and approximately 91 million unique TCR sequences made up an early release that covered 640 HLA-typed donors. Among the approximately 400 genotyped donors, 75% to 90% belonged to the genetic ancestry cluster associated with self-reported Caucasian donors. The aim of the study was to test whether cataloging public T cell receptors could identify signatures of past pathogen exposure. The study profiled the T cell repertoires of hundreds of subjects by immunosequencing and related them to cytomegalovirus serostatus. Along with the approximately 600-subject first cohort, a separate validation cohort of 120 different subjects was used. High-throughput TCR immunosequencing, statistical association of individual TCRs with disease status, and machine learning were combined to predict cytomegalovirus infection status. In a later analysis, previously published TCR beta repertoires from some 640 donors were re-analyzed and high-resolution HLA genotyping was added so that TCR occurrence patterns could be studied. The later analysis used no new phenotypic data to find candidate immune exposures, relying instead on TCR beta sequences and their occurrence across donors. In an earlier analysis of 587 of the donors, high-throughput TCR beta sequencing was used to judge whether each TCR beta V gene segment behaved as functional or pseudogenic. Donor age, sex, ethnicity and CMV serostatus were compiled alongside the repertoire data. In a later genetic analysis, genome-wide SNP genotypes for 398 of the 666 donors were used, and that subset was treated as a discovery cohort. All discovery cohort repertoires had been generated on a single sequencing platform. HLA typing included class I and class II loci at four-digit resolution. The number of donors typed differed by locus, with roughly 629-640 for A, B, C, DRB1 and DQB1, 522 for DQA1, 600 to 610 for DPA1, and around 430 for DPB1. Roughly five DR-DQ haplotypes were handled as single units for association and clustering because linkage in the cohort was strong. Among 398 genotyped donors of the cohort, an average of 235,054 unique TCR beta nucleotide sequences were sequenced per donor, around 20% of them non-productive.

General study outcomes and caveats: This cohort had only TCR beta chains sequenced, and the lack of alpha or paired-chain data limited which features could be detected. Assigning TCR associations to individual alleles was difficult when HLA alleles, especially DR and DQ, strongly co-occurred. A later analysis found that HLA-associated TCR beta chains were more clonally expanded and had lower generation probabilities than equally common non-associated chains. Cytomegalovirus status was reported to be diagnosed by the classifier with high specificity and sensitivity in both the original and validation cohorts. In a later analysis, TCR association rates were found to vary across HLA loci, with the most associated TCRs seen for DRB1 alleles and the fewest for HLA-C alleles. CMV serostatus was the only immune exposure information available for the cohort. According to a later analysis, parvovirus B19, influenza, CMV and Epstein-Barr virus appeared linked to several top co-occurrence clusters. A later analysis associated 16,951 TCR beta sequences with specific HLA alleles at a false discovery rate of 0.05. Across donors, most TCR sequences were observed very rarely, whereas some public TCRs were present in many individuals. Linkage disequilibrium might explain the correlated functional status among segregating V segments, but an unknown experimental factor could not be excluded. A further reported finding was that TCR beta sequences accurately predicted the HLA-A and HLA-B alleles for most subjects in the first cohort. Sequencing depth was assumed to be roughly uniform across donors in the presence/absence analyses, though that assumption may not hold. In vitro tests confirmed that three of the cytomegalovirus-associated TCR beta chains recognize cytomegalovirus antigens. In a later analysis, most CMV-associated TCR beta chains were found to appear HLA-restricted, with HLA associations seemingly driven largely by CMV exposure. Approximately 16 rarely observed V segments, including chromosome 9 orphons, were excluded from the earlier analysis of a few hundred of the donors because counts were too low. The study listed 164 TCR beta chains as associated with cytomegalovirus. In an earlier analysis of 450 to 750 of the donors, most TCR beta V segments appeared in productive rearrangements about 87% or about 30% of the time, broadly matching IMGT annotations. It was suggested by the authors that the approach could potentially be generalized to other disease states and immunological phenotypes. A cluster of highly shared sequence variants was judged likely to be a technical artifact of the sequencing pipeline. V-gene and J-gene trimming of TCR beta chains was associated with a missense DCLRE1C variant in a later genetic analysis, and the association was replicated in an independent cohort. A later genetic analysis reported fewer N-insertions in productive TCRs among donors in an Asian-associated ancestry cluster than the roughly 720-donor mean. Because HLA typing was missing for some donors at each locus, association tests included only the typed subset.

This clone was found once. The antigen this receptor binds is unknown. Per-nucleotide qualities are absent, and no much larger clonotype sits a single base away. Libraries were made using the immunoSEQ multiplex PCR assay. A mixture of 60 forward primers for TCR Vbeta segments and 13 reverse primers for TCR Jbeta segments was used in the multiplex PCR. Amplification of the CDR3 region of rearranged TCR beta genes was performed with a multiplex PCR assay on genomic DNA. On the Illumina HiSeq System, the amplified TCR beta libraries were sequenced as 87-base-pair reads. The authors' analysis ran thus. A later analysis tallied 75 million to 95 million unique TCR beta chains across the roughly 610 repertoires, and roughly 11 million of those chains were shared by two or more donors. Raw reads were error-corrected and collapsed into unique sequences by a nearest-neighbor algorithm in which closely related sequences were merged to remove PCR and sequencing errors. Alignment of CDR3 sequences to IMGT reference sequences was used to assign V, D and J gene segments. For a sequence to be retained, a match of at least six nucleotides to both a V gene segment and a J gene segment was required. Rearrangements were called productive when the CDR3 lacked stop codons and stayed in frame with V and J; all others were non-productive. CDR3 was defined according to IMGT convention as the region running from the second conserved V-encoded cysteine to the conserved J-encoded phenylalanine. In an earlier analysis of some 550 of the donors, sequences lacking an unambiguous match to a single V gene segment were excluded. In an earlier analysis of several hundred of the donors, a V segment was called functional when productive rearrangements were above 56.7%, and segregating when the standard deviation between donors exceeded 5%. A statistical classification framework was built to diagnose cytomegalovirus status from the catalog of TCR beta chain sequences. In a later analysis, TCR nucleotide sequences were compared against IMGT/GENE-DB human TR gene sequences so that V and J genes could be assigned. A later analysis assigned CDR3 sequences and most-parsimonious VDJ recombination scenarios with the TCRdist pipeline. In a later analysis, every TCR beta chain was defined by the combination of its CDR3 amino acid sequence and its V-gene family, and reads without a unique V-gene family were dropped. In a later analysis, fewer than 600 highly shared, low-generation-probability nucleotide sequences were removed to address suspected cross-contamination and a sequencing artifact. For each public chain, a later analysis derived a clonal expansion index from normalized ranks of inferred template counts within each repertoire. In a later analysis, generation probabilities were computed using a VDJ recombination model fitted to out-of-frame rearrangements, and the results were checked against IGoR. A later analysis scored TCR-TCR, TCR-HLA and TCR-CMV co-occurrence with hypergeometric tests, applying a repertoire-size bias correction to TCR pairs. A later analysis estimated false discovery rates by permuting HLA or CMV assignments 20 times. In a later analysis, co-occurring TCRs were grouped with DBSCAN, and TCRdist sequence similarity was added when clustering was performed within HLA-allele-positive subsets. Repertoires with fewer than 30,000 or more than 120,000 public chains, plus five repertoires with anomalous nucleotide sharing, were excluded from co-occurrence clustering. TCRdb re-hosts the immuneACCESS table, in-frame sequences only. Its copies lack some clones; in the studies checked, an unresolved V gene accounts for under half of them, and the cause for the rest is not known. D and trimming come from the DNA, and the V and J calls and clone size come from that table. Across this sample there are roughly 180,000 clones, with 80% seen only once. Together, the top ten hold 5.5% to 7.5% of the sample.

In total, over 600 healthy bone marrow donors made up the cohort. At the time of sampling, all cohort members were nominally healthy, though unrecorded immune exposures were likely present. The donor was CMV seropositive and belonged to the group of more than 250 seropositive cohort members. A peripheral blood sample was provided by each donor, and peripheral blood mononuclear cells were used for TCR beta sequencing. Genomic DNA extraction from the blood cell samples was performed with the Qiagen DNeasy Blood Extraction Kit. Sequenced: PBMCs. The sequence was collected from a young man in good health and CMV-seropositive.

The nucleotides read TGTGCCAGCAGCCACGACACAGTCCGAAATGAAAAACTGTTTTTT. The encoded protein is CASSHDTVRNEKLFF. The rearrangement joined TRBV6-6 to TRBJ1-4; the D gene cannot be named for sure. Reading the germline V gene (reference sequence) gives CDR1 MNHNY and CDR2 SVGAGI. A distance of 16 bases separates the germline ends of V and J, which lose 6 bases and 5 bases respectively. Spanning cysteine to phenylalanine, the CDR3 consists of 15 amino acids. Here the CDR3 DNA is all that survives: 45 bases in frame from base 1.